This passage covers 5 T cell receptor beta chains from one sample sequenced in a study of cytomegalovirus exposure and HLA in healthy donors. Use of 60 Vbeta and 13 Jbeta primers characterized the PCR. Generated by immunoSEQ multiplex PCR, the TCRdb table keeps only in-frame clones and is missing some. The sample shows about 160,000 clones, approximately 79% of them seen only once. The sequenced sample consisted of PBMCs. The origin of the receptors is a woman in her 50s in good health and CMV-seropositive.

The chain links TRBV25-1 to TRBJ2-3, with TRBD2 as a possible D gene (7 bases). The length of the CDR3 is 15 residues. Trimming shortened V by 5 bases and J by 5 bases, and 17 bases separated the two germline ends. Germline V gene lookup returns CDR1 MGHDK and CDR2 SYGVNS. In DNA, the CDR3 is TGTGCCAGCAGTCCAGGGCAGGGAGGGGGAGATACGCAGTATTTT. Amino acid sequence: CASSPGQGGGDTQYF.

The CDR3 nucleotides read TGTGCCAGCAGCCATTCCCAGGGGTCCTATAGCAATCAGCCCCAGCATTTT. Translation: CASSHSQGSYSNQPQHF. This chain uses TRBV27 with TRBJ1-5, with D maybe TRBD1 (6 bases). The CDR3 covers 17 residues. From germline, CDR1 is MNHEY and CDR2 SMNVEV (reference sequence). The germline V and J ends were trimmed by 6 bases and 0 bases, with 18 bases remaining between them.

The chain carries TRBV28 and TRBJ2-1, with a weak D call TRBD1 (6 bases). The CDR3 is 20 amino acids. CDR1 and CDR2 (germline): MDHEN, SYDVKM. V shed 4 bases and J shed 7 bases, with 32 bases lying between them. The chain's CDR3 is CASSSLRGRGTVLSRNEQFF. CDR3 sequence (DNA): TGTGCCAGCAGTTCCCTACGAGGCAGGGGTACCGTCCTAAGTCGGAATGAGCAGTTCTTC.

A few counts support this clone. The rearrangement uses TRBV19 and TRBJ2-7, with D maybe TRBD1 (6 bases). Germline values: CDR1 LNHDA, CDR2 SQIVND (reference sequence). Deletions cut 7 bases from V and 0 bases from J, with 13 bases between. The CDR3 loop spans 14 amino acids. CDR3 loop: CASTHDRSSYEQYF. As DNA, the CDR3 is TGTGCCAGTACCCACGACAGGAGCTCCTACGAGCAGTACTTC.

The chain recombines TRBV28 with TRBJ2-7; 9 positions match TRBD1. The CDR3 loop spans 14 amino acids. Looked up from germline, CDR1 is MDHEN and CDR2 is SYDVKM. V trimming: 2 bases; J trimming: 6 bases; junction bases outside the gene matches: 5. CDR3 loop: CASSLGDRVREQYF. The CDR3 coding sequence is TGTGCCAGCAGTTTAGGGGACAGGGTACGCGAGCAGTACTTC. The variable domain in full, completed from reference TRBV28 and TRBJ2-7, reads DVKVTQSSRYLVKRTGEKVFLECVQDMDHENMFWYRQDPGLGLRLIYFSYDVKMKEKGDIPEGYSVSREKKERFSLILESASTNQTSMYLCASSLGDRVREQYFGPGTRLTVT.